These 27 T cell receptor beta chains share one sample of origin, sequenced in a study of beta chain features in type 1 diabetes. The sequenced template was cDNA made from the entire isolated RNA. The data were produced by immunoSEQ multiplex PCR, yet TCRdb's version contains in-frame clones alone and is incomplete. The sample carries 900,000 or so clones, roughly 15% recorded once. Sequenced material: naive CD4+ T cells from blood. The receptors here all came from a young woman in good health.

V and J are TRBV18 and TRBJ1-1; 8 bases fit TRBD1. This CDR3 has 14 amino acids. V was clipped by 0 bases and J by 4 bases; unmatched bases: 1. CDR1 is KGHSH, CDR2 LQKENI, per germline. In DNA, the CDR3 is TGTGCCAGCTCACCACCGGACAGGGCCACTGAAGCTTTCTTT. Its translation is CASSPPDRATEAFF.

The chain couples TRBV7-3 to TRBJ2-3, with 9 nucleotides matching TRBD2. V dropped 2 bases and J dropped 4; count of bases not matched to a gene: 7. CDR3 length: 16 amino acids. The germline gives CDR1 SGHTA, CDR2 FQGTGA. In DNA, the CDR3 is TGTGCCAGCAGCTTAGAAGGCGGGAGGGTCTCAGATACGCAGTATTTT. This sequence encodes CASSLEGGRVSDTQYF.

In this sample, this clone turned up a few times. Written as DNA, the CDR3 is TGTGCCAGCTCATCCCAGGGACACGGGAATACGCAGTATTTT. Translating it yields CASSSQGHGNTQYF. The chain joins TRBV18 to TRBJ2-3, with D possibly TRBD1 on 6 matching bases. The V and J ends lost 5 bases and 7 bases respectively, with 16 bases between them. Germline CDR1 is KGHSH and CDR2 is LQKENI. There are 14 residues in the CDR3.

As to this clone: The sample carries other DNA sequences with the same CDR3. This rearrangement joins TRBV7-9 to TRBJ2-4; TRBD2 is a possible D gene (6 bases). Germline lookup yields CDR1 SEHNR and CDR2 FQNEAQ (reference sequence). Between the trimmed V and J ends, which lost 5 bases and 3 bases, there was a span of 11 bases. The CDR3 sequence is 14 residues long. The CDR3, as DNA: TGTGCCAGCAGCCTCGCGGGGAACAAAAACATTCAGTACTTC. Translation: CASSLAGNKNIQYF.

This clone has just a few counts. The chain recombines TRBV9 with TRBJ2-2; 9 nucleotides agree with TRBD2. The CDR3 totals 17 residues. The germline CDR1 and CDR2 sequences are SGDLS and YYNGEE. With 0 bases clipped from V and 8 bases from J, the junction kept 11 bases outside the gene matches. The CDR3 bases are TGTGCCAGCAGCGTAGACGTCGGCGGGAGGGCCTCGGGGGAGCTGTTTTTT. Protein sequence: CASSVDVGGRASGELFF.

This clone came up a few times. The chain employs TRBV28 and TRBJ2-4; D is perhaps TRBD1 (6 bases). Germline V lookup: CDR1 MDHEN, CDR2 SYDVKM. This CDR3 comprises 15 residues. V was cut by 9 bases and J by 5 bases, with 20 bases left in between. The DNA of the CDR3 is TGTGCCAGTGTCTCATCAACCAGGGGCCAAAACATTCAGTACTTC. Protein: CASVSSTRGQNIQYF.

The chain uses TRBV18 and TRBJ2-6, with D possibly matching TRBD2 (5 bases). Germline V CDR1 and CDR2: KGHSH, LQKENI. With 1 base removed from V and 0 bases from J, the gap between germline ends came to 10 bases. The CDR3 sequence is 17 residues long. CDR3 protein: CASSPRLGSSGANVLTF. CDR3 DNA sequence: TGTGCCAGCTCACCACGGTTAGGGAGCTCTGGGGCCAACGTCCTGACTTTC.

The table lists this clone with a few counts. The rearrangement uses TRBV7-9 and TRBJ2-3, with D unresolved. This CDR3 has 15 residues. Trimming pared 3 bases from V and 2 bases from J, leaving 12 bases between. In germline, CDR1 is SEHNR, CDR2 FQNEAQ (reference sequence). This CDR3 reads CASSFLGSYTDTQYF. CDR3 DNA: TGTGCCAGCAGCTTCCTCGGCAGCTACACAGATACGCAGTATTTT.

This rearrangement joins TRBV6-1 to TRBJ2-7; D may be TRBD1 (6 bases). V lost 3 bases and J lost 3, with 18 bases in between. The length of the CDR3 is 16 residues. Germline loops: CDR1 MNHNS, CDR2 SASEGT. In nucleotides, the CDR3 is TGTGCCAGCAGTGAGAGGGGGACCGGAGGCTACTACGAGCAGTACTTC. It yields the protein CASSERGTGGYYEQYF.

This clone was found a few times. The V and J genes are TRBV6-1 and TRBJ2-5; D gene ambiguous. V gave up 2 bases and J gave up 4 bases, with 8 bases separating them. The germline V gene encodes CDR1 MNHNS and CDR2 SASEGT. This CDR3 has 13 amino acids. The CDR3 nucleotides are TGTGCCAGCAGTGAAATTAGAGGAGAGACCCAGTACTTC. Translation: CASSEIRGETQYF.

CDR3 DNA: TGTGCCAGTAAAATAGCAGGCTCTGGGACTATTAGCAATCAGCCCCAGCATTTT. This translates into CASKIAGSGTISNQPQHF. The rearrangement uses TRBV19 and TRBJ1-5; a possible D gene is TRBD1 (5 bases). Between the trimmed V and J ends, which lost 7 bases and 0 bases, there was a span of 22 bases. Germline CDR1 reads LNHDA; CDR2 reads SQIVND (reference sequence). CDR3 length equals 18 residues.

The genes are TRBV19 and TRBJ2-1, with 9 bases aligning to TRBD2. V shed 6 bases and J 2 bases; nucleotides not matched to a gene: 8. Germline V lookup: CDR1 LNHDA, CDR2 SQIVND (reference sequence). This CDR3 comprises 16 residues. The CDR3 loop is CASRYMAGGAYNEQFF. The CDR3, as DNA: TGTGCCAGTAGATACATGGCGGGAGGGGCCTACAATGAGCAGTTCTTC.

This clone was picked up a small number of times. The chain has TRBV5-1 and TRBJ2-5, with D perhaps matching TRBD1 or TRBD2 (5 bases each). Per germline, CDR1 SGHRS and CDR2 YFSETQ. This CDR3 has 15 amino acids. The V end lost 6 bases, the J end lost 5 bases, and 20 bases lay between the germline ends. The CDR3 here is CASTTSRGTFETQYF. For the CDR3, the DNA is TGCGCCAGCACAACTAGTAGGGGAACGTTTGAGACCCAGTACTTC.

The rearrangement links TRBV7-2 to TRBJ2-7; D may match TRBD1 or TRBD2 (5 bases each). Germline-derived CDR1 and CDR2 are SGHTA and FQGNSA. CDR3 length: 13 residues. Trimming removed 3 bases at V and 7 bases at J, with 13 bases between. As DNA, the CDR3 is TGTGCCAGCAGCTTGGGACCAACAGTGGAGCAGTACTTC. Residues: CASSLGPTVEQYF.

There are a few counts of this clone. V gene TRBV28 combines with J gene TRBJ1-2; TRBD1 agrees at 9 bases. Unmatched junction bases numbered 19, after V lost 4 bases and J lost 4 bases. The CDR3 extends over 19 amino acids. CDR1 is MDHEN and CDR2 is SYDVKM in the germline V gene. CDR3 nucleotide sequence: TGTGCCAGCAGTTCTGCAGGCGCCCGGGACAGGGAAATTTCCTATGGCTACACCTTC. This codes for CASSSAGARDREISYGYTF.

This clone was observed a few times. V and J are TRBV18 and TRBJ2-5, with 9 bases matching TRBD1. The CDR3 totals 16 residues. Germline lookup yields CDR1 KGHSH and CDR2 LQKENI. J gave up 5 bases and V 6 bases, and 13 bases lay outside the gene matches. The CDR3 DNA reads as TGTGCCAGCTCGCCGGGACAGGGAAATTTCTGGGAGACCCAGTACTTC. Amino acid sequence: CASSPGQGNFWETQYF. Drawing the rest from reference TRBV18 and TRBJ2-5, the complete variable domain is NAGVMQNPRHLVRRRGQEARLRCSPMKGHSHVYWYRQLPEEGLKFMVYLQKENIIDESGMPKERFSAEFPKEGPSILRIQQVVRGDSAAYFCASSPGQGNFWETQYFGPGTRLLVL.

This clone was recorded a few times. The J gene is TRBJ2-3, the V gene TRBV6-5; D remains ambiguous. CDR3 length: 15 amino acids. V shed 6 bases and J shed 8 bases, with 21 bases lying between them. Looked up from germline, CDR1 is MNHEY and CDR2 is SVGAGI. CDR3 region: CASRSASGSPGTQYF. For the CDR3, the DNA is TGTGCCAGCAGGTCCGCCTCCGGGTCACCCGGTACGCAGTATTTT.

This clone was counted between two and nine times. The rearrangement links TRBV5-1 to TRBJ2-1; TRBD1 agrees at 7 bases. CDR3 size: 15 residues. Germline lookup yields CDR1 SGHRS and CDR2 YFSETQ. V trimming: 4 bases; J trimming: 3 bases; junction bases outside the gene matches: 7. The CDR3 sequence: CASSARGLDYNEQFF. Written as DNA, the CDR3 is TGCGCCAGCAGCGCGAGGGGGCTGGACTACAATGAGCAGTTCTTC.

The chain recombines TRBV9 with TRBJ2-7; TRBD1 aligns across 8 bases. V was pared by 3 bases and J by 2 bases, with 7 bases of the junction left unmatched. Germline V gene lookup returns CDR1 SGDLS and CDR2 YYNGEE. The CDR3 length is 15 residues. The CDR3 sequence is CASSAGQGDPYEQYF. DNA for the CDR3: TGTGCCAGCAGCGCCGGACAGGGCGACCCCTACGAGCAGTACTTC.

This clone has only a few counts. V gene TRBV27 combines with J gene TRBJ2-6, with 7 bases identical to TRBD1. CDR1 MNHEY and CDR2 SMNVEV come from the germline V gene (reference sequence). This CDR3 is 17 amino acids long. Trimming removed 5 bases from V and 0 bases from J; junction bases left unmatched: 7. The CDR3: CASSKGQTLSGANVLTF. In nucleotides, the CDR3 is TGTGCCAGCAGTAAGGGACAGACTCTCTCTGGGGCCAACGTCCTGACTTTC.

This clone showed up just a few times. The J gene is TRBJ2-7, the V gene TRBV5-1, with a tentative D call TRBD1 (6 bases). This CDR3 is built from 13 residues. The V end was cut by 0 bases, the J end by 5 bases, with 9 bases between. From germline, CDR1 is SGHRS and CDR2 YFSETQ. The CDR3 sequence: CASSLDRVDEQYF. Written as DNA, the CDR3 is TGCGCCAGCAGCTTGGACAGGGTCGACGAGCAGTACTTC. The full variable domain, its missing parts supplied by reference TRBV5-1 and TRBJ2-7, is KAGVTQTPRYLIKTRGQQVTLSCSPISGHRSVSWYQQTPGQGLQFLFEYFSETQRNKGNFPGRFSGRQFSNSRSEMNVSTLELGDSALYLCASSLDRVDEQYFGPGTRLTVT.

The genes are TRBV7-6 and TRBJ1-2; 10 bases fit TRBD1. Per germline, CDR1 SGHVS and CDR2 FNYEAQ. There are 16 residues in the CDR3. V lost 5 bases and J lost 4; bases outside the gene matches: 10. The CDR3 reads CASSLLPTGGGYGYTF. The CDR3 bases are TGTGCCAGCAGCCTACTTCCGACAGGGGGCGGCTATGGCTACACCTTC.

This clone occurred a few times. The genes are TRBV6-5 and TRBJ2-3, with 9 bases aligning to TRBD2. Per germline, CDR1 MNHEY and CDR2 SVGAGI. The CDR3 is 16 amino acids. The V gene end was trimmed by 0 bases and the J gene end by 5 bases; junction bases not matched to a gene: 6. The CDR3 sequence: CASSYSAAGGRDTQYF. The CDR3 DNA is TGTGCCAGCAGTTACTCAGCCGCGGGAGGGCGAGATACGCAGTATTTT.

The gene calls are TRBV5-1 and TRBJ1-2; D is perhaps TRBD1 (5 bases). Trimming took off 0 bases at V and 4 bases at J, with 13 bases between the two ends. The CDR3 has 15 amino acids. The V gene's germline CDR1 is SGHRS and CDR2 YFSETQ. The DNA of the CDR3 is TGCGCCAGCAGCTTGGGTCCGGGACCTGGCTATGGCTACACCTTC. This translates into CASSLGPGPGYGYTF. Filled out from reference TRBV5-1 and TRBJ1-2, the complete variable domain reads KAGVTQTPRYLIKTRGQQVTLSCSPISGHRSVSWYQQTPGQGLQFLFEYFSETQRNKGNFPGRFSGRQFSNSRSEMNVSTLELGDSALYLCASSLGPGPGYGYTFGSGTRLTVV.

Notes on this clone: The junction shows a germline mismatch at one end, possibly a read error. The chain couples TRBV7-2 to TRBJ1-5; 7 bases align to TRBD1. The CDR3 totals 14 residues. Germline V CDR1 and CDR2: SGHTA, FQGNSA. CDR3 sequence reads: CASSLNMGDSDWIF. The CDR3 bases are TGTGCCAGCAGCTTAAACATGGGGGACAGCGATTGGATTTTT. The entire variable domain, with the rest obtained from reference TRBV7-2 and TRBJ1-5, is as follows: GAGVSQSPSNKVTEKGKDVELRCDPISGHTALYWYRQSLGQGLEFLIYFQGNSAPDKSGLPSDRFSAERTGGSVSTLTIQRTQQEDSAVYLCASSLNMGDSDWIFGDGTRLSIL.

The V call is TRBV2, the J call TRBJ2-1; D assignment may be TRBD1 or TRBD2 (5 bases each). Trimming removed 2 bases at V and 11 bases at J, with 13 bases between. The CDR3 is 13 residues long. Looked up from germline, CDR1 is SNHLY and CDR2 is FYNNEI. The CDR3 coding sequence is TGTGCCAGCAGTGAATGGCAGGGAGACCAGCAGTTCTTC. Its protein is CASSEWQGDQQFF.

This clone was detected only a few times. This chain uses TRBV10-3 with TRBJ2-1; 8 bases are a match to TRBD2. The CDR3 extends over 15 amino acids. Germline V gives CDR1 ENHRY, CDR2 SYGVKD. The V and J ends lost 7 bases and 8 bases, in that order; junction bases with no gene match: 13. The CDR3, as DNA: TGTGCCATCAAAGATAGCGGGGTTCTCTTCCATGAGCAGTTCTTC. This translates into CAIKDSGVLFHEQFF.